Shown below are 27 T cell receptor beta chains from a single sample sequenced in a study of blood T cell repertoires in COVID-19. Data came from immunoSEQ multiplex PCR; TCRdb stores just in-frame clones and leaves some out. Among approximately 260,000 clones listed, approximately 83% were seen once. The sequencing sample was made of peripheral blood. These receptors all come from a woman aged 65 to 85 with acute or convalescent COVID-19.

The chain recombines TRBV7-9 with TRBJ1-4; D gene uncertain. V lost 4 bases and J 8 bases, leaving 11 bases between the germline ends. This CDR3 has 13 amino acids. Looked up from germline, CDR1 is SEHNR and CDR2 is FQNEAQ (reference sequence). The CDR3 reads CASSSQAKEKLFF. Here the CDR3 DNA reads TGTGCCAGCAGCTCCCAGGCCAAGGAAAAACTGTTTTTT.

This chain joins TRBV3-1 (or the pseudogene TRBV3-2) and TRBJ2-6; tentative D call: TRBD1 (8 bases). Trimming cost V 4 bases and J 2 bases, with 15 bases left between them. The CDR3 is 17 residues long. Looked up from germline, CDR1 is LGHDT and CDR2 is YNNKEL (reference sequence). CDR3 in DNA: TGTGCCAGCAGCCCTCGACAGGGGAGGGCTGGGGCCAACGTCCTGACTTTC. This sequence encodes CASSPRQGRAGANVLTF.

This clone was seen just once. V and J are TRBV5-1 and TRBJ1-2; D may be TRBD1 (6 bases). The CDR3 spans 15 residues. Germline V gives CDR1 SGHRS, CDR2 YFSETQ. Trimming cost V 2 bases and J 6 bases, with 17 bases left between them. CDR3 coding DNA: TGCGCCAGCAGCTTCACTCAGGGGAGTAGGGATGGCTACACCTTC. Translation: CASSFTQGSRDGYTF. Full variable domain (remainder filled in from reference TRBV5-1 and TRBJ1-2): KAGVTQTPRYLIKTRGQQVTLSCSPISGHRSVSWYQQTPGQGLQFLFEYFSETQRNKGNFPGRFSGRQFSNSRSEMNVSTLELGDSALYLCASSFTQGSRDGYTFGSGTRLTVV.

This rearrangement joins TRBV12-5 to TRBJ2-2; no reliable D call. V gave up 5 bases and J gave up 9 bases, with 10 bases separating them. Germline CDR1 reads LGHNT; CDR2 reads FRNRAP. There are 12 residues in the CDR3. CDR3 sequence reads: CASGTGRRELFF. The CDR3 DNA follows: TGTGCTAGTGGTACCGGTCGCCGGGAGCTGTTTTTT.

The CDR3 nucleotides read TGTGCCAGCACTAGCGGGGGGGCCCCCACCGGGGAGCTGTTTTTT. Its protein is CASTSGGAPTGELFF. The rearrangement links TRBV3-1 (or the pseudogene TRBV3-2) to TRBJ2-2; 12 positions agree with TRBD2. CDR1 and CDR2 (germline): LGHDT, YNNKEL (reference sequence). The CDR3 runs 15 residues. The trim removed 7 bases at V and 4 bases at J, leaving 4 bases unmatched.

The CDR3 coding sequence is TGCGCCAGCAGTCTTACCAGGAATGAGCAGTTCTTC. Amino acids: CASSLTRNEQFF. V gene TRBV5-1 combines with J gene TRBJ2-1; D gene ambiguous. V lost 5 bases and J 7 bases, leaving 10 bases between the germline ends. CDR3 length equals 12 residues. Germline V gene lookup returns CDR1 SGHRS and CDR2 YFSETQ.

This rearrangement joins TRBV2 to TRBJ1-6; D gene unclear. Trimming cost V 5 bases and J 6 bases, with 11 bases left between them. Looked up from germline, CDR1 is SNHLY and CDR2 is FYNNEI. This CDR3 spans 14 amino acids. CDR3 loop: CASSHRVPNSPLHF. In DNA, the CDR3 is TGTGCCAGCAGTCACCGGGTTCCTAATTCACCCCTCCACTTT.

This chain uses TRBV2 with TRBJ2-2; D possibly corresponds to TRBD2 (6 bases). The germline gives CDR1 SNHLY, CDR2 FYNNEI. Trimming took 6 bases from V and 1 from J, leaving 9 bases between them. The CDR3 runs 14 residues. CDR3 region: CASRRGGNTGELFF. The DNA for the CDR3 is TGTGCCAGCAGGCGGGGAGGGAACACCGGGGAGCTGTTTTTT.

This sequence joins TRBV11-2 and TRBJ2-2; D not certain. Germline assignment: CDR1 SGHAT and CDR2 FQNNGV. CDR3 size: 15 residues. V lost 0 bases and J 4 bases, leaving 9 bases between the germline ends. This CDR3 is CASSLDAAPTGELFF. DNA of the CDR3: TGTGCCAGCAGCTTAGATGCGGCACCCACCGGGGAGCTGTTTTTT.

The CDR3 spells CASSKHRGTYEQYF. CDR3 in DNA: TGTGCCAGCAGCAAACACAGGGGGACCTACGAGCAGTACTTC. The chain links TRBV7-2 to TRBJ2-7, with 8 bases lining up with TRBD1. V lost 5 bases to trimming and J lost 2 bases; unmatched junction nucleotides: 5. The CDR3 contains 14 residues. Germline V lookup: CDR1 SGHTA, CDR2 FQGNSA.

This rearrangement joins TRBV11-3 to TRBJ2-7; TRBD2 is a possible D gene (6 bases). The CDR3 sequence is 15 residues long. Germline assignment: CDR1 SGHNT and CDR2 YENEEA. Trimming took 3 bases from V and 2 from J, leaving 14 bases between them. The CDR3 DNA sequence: TGTGCCAGCAGCTTTTCCTACGGGGGAACCTACGAGCAGTACTTC. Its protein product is CASSFSYGGTYEQYF.

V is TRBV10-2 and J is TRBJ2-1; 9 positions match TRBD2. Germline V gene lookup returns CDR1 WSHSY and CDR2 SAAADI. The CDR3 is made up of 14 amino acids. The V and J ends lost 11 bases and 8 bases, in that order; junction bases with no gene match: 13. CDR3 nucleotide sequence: TGCGCCCGCGGGGGGGCCTCGTCGGGGGATGAGCAGTTCTTC. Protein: CARGGASSGDEQFF.

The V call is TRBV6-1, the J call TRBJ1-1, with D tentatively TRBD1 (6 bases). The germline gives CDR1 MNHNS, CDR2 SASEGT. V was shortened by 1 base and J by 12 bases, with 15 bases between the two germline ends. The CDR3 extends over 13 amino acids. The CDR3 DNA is TGTGCCAGCAGTGAAGGGGAAAACAGGGCAACTTTCTTT. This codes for CASSEGENRATFF.

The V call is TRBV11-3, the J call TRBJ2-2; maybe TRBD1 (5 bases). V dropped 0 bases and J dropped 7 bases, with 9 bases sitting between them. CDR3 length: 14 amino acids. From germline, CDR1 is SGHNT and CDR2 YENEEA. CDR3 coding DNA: TGTGCCAGCAGCTTAGAGGGGCTTGACGGGGAGCTGTTTTTT. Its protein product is CASSLEGLDGELFF.

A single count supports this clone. CDR3 nucleotides: TGTGCCAGCTCACCCTTAGCGCCCGGGGAGCTGTTTTTT. Its protein product is CASSPLAPGELFF. The rearrangement uses TRBV18 and TRBJ2-2, with D possibly being TRBD2 (5 bases). The V gene's germline CDR1 is KGHSH and CDR2 LQKENI. The CDR3 spans 13 residues. V dropped 3 bases and J dropped 6 bases, with 8 bases sitting between them.

The CDR3 sequence: CASSPPGRFISGANVLTF. The CDR3 region has the DNA TGTGCCAGCTCACCCCCGGGGAGATTTATCTCTGGGGCCAACGTCCTGACTTTC. V gene TRBV18 combines with J gene TRBJ2-6; D might be TRBD2 (5 bases). The germline V and J ends were trimmed by 3 bases and 0 bases, with 15 bases remaining between them. The V gene's germline CDR1 is KGHSH and CDR2 LQKENI. This CDR3 is built from 18 residues. Using reference TRBV18 and TRBJ2-6 for the parts outside the CDR3, the full variable domain is NAGVMQNPRHLVRRRGQEARLRCSPMKGHSHVYWYRQLPEEGLKFMVYLQKENIIDESGMPKERFSAEFPKEGPSILRIQQVVRGDSAAYFCASSPPGRFISGANVLTFGAGSRLTVL.

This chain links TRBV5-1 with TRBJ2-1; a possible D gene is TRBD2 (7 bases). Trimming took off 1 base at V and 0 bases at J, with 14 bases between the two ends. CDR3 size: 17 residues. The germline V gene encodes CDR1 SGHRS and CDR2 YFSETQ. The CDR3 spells CASSLRGGASSYNEQFF. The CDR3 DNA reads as TGCGCCAGCAGCTTGCGTGGGGGGGCAAGCTCCTACAATGAGCAGTTCTTC.

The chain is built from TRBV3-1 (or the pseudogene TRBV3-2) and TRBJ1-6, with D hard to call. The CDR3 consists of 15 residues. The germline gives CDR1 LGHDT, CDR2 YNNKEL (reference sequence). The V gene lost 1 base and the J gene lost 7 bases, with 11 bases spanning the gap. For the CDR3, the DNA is TGTGCCAGCAGCCAAGGCGGGCGGAACAATTCACCCCTCCACTTT. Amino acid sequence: CASSQGGRNNSPLHF.

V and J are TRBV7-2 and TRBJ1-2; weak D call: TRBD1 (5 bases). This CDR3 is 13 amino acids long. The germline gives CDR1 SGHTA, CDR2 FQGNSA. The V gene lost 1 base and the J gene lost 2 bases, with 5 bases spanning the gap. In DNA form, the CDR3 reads TGTGCCAGCAGCTTAGGACAGAACTATGGCTACACCTTC. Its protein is CASSLGQNYGYTF.

The DNA for the CDR3 is TGTGCCACCAGTGACCCGACAGGGAGAGGGTCCTACAATGAGCAGTTCTTC. It is translated as CATSDPTGRGSYNEQFF. The genes are TRBV24-1 and TRBJ2-1, with 7 bases aligning to TRBD1. After removal of 4 bases from V and 1 base from J, the junction contained 9 bases not matched to a gene. Germline assignment: CDR1 KGHDR and CDR2 SFDVKD. The CDR3 has 17 amino acids.

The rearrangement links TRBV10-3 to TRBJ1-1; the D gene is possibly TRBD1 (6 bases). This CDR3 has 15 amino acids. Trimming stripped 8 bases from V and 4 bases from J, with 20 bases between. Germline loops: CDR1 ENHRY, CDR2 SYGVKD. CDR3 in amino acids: CAIAPNPDRSTEAFF. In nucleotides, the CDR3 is TGTGCCATCGCCCCTAATCCAGACAGGAGCACTGAAGCTTTCTTT.

The CDR3 region has the DNA TGTGCCAGCAGTTTAGGGCTAGCGGGGAACAATGAGCAGTTCTTC. Protein product: CASSLGLAGNNEQFF. The rearrangement links TRBV27 to TRBJ2-1, with 9 bases lining up with TRBD2. The germline V gene has CDR1 MNHEY and CDR2 SMNVEV (reference sequence). The CDR3 has 15 residues. J gave up 5 bases and V 2 bases, and 4 bases lay outside the gene matches.

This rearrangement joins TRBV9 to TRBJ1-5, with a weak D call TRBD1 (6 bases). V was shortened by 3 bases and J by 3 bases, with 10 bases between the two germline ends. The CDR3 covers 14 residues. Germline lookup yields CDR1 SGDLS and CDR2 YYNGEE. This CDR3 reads CASSGTGHNQPQHF. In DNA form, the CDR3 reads TGTGCCAGCAGCGGAACAGGGCACAATCAGCCCCAGCATTTT.

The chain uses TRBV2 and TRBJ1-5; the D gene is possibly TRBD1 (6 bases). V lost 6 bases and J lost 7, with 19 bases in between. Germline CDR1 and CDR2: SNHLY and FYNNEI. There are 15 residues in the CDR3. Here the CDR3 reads CASSSGQPRGQPQHF. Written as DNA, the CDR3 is TGTGCCAGCAGCTCCGGACAGCCAAGGGGCCAGCCCCAGCATTTT.

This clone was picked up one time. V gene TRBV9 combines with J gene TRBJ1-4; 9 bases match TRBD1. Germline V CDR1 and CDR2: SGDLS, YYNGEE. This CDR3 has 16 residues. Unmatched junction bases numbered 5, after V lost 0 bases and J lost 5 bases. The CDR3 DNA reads TGTGCCAGCAGCGTAGCTACGGGACAGGGCAATGAAAAACTGTTTTTT. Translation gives CASSVATGQGNEKLFF.

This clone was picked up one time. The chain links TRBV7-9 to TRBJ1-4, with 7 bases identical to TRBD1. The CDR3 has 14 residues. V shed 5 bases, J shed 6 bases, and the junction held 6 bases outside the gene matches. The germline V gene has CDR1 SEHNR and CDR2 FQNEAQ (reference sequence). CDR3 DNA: TGTGCCAGCAGCGCCCCCGGGACAGATGAAAAACTGTTTTTT. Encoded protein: CASSAPGTDEKLFF.

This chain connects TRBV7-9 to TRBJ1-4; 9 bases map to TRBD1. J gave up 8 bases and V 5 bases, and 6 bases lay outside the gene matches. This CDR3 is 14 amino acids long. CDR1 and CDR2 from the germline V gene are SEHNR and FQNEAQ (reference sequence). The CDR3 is CASSDTGGTEKLFF. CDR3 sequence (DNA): TGTGCCAGCAGCGATACAGGGGGCACCGAAAAACTGTTTTTT. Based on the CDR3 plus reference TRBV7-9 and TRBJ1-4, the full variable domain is DTGVSQNPRHKITKRGQNVTFRCDPISEHNRLYWYRQTLGQGPEFLTYFQNEAQLEKSRLLSDRFSAERPKGSFSTLEIQRTEQGDSAMYLCASSDTGGTEKLFFGSGTQLSVL.